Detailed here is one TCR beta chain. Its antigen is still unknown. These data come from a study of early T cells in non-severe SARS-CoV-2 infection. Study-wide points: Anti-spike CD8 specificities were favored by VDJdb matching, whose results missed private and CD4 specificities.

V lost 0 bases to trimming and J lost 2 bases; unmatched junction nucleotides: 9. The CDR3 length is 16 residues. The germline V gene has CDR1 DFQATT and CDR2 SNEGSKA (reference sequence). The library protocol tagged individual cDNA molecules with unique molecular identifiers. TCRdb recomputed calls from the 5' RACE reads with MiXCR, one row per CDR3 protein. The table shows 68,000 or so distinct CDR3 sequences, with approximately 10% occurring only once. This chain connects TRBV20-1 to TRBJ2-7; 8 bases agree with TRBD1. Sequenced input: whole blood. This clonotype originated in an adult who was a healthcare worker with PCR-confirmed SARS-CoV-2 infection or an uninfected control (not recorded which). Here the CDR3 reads CSARDLQGGAPYEQYF. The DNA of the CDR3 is TGCAGTGCTAGAGATTTACAGGGGGGAGCTCCCTACGAGCAGTACTTC.